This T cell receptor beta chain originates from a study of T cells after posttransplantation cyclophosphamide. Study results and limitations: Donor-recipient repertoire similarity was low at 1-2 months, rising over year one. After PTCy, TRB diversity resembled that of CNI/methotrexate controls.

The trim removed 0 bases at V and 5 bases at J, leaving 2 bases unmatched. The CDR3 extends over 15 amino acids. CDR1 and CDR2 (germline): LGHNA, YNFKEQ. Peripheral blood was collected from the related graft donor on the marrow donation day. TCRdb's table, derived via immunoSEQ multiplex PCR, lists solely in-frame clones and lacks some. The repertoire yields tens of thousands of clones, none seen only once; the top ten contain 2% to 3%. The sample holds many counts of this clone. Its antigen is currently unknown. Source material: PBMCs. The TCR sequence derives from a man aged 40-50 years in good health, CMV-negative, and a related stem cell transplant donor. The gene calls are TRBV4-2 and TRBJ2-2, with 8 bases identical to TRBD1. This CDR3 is CASSQDQGATGELFF. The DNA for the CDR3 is TGTGCCAGCAGCCAAGATCAGGGGGCTACCGGGGAGCTGTTTTTT.